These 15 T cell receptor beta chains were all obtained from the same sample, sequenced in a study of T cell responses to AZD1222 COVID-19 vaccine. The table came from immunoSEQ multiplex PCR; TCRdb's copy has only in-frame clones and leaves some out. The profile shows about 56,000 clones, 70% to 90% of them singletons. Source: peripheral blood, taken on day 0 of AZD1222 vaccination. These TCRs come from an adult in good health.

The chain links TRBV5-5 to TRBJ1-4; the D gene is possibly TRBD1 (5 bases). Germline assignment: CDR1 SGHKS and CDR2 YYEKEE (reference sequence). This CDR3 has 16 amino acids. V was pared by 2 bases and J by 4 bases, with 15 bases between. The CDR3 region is CASSFLPGLNNEKLFF. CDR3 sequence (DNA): TGTGCCAGCAGCTTCCTCCCGGGACTTAATAATGAAAAACTGTTTTTT.

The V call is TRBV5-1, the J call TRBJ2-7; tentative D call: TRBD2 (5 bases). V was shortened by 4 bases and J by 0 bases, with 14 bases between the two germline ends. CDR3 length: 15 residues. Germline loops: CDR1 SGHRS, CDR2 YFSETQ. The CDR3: CASSSTSGFSYEQYF. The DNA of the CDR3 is TGCGCCAGCAGCAGTACCTCGGGATTCTCCTACGAGCAGTACTTC.

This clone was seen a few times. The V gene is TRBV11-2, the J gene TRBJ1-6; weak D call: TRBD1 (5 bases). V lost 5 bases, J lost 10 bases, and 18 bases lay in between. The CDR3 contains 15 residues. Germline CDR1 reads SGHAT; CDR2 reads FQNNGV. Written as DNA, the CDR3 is TGTGCCAGCAGCCCTGGGGGATTCGGGGGGTCACCCCTCCACTTT. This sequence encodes CASSPGGFGGSPLHF. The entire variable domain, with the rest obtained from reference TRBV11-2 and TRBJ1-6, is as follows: EAGVAQSPRYKIIEKRQSVAFWCNPISGHATLYWYQQILGQGPKLLIQFQNNGVVDDSQLPKDRFSAERLKGVDSTLKIQPAKLEDSAVYLCASSPGGFGGSPLHFGNGTRLTVT.

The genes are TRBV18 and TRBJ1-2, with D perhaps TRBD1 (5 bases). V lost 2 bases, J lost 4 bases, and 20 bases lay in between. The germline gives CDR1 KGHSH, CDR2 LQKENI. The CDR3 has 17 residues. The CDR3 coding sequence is TGTGCCAGCTCACCAGCTTTTATGGGGACCGGCCTCTATGGCTACACCTTC. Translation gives CASSPAFMGTGLYGYTF.

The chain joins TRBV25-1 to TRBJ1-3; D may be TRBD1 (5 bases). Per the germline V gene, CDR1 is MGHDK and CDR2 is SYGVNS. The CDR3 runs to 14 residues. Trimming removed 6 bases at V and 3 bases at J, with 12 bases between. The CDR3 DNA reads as TGTGCCAGCAGCGAGAGGGGTTTTGGAAACACCATATATTTT. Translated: CASSERGFGNTIYF.

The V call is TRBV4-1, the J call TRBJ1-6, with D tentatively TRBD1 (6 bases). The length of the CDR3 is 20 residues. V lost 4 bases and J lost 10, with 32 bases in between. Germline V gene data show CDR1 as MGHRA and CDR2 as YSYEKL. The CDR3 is CASSLLPVTGNTYGGSPLHF. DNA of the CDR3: TGCGCCAGCAGCCTCCTCCCCGTGACAGGCAATACTTATGGAGGATCACCCCTCCACTTT.

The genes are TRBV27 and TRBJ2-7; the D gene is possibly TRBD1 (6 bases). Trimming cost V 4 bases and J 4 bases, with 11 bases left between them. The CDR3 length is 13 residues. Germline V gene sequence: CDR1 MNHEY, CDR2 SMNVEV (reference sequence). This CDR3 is CASSSNGQYEQYF. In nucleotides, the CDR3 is TGTGCCAGCAGTTCTAACGGACAGTACGAGCAGTACTTC.

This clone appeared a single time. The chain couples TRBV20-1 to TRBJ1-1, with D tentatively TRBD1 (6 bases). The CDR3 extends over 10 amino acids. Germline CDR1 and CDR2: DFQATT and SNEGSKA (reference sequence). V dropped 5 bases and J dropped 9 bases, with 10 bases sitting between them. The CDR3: CSAADRKAFF. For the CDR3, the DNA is TGCAGTGCTGCCGACAGGAAAGCTTTCTTT.

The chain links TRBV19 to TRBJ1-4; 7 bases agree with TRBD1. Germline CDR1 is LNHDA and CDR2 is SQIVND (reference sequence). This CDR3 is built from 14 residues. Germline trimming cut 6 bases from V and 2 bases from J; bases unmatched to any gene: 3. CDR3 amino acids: CASSYRGTNEKLFF. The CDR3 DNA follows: TGTGCCAGTAGCTACAGGGGTACTAATGAAAAACTGTTTTTT.

DNA for the CDR3: TGTGCCAGCACAGACCTTAGTTTCAATCAGCCCCAGCATTTT. Residues: CASTDLSFNQPQHF. The chain employs TRBV28 and TRBJ1-5; D ambiguous. The V and J ends lost 7 bases and 3 bases respectively, with 13 bases between them. Germline V gene sequence: CDR1 MDHEN, CDR2 SYDVKM. This CDR3 is 14 amino acids long.

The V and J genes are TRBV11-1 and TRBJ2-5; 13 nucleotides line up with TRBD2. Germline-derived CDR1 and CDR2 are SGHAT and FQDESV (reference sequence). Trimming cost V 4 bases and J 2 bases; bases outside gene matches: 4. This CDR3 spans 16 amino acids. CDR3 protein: CASSSGLAGRQETQYF. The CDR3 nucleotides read TGTGCCAGCAGCTCGGGACTAGCGGGGCGGCAAGAGACCCAGTACTTC.

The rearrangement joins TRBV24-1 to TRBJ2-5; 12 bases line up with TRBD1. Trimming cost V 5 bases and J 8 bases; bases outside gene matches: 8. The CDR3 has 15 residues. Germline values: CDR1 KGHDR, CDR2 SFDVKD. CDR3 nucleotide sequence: TGTGCCACCAGTGGAAGGGACAGGGGGCGCGAAACCCAGTACTTC. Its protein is CATSGRDRGRETQYF.

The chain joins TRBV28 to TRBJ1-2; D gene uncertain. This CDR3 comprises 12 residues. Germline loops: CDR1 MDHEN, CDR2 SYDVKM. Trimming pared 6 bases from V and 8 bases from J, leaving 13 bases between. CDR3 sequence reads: CASSEEDRGYTF. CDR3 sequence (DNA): TGTGCCAGCAGCGAAGAGGATCGAGGCTACACCTTC.

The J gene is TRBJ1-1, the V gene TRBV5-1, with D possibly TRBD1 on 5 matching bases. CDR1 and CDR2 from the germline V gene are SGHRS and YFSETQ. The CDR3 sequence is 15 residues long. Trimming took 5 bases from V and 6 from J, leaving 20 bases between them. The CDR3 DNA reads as TGCGCCAGCAGTACTCTTCAGGGTAAGGGCGCTGAAGCTTTCTTT. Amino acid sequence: CASSTLQGKGAEAFF.

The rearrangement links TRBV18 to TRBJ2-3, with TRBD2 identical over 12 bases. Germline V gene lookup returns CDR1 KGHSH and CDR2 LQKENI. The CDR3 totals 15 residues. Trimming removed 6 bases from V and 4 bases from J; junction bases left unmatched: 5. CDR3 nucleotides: TGTGCCAGCTCGTCGACTAGCGGGGGTGCAGATACGCAGTATTTT. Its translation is CASSSTSGGADTQYF. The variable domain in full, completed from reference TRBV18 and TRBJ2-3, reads NAGVMQNPRHLVRRRGQEARLRCSPMKGHSHVYWYRQLPEEGLKFMVYLQKENIIDESGMPKERFSAEFPKEGPSILRIQQVVRGDSAAYFCASSSTSGGADTQYFGPGTRLTVL.